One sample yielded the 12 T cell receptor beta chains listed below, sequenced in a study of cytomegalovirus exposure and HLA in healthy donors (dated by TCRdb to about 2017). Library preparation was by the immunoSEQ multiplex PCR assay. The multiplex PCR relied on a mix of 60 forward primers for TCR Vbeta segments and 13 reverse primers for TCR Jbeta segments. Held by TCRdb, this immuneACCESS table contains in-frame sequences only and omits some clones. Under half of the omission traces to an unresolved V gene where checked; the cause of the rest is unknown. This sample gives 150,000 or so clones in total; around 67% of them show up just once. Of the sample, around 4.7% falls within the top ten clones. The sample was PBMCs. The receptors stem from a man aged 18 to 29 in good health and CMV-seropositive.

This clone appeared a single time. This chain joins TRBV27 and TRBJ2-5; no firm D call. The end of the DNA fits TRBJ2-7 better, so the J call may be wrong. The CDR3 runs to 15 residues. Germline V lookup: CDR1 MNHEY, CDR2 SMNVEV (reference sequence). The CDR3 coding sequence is TGTGCCAGCAGTTCCCTCGGTTGGTCCTCCTACGAGCAGTACTTC. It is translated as CASSSLGWSSYEQYF.

CDR3 amino acids: CAWSSRPGDTQYF. The CDR3 bases are TGTGCCTGGAGCTCCCGACCAGGAGATACGCAGTATTTT. The rearrangement uses TRBV30 and TRBJ2-3, with D uncertain. V was trimmed by 3 bases and J by 5 bases, leaving 12 bases between them. Germline CDR1 is GTSNPN and CDR2 is SVGIG (reference sequence). The length of the CDR3 is 13 residues. Full variable domain (outside the CDR3, taken from reference TRBV30 and TRBJ2-3): SQTIHQWPATLVQPVGSPLSLECTVEGTSNPNLYWYRQAAGRGLQLLFYSVGIGQISSEVPQNLSASRPQDRQFILSSKKLLLSDSGFYLCAWSSRPGDTQYFGPGTRLTVL.

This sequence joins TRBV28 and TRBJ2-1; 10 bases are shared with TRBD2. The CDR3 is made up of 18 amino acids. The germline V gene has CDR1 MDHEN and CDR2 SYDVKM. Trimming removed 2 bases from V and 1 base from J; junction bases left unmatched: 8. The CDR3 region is CASSLNYMTSGSYNEQFF. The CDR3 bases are TGTGCCAGCAGTTTAAACTATATGACTAGCGGGTCCTACAATGAGCAGTTCTTC.

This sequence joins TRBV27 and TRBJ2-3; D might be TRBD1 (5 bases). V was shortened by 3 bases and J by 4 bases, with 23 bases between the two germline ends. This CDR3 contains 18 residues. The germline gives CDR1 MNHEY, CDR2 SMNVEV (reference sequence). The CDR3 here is CASSFTLGPGLSSDTQYF. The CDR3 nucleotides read TGTGCCAGCAGTTTTACCTTGGGGCCAGGCCTAAGTTCAGATACGCAGTATTTT.

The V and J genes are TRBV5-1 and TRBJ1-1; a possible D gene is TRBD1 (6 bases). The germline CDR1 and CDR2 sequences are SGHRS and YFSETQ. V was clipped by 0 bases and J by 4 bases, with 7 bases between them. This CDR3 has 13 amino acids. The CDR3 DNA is TGCGCCAGCAGCTTGGGGGGGCGCACTGAAGCTTTCTTT. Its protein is CASSLGGRTEAFF.

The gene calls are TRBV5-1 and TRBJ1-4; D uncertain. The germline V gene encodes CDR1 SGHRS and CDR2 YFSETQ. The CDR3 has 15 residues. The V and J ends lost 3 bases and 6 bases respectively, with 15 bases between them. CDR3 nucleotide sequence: TGCGCCAGCAGCTGGGGAGGTTCGGGTGATGAAAAACTGTTTTTT. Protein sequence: CASSWGGSGDEKLFF.

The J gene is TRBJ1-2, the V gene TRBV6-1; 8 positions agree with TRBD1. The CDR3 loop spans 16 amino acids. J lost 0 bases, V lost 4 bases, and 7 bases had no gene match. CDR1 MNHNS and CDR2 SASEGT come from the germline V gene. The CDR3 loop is CASSGNRGSANYGYTF. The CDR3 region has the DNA TGTGCCAGCAGTGGCAACAGGGGGTCAGCTAACTATGGCTACACCTTC.

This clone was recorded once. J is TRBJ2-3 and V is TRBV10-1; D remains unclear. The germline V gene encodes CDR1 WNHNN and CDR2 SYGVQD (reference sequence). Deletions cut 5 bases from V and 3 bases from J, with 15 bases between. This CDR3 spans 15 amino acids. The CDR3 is CASSPAASTTDTQYF. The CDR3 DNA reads TGCGCCAGCAGTCCGGCGGCCTCGACGACAGATACGCAGTATTTT.

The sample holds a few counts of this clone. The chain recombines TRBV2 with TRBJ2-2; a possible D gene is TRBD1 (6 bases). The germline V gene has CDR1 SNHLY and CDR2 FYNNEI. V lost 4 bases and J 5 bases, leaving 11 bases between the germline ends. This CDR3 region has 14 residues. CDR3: CASSVRGETGELFF. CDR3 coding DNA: TGTGCCAGCAGTGTCAGGGGTGAGACCGGGGAGCTGTTTTTT.

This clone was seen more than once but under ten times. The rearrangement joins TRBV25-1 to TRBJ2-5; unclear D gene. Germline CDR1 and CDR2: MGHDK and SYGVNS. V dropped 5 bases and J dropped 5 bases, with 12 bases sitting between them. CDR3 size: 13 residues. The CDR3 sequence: CASSLRRLETQYF. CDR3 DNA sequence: TGTGCCAGCAGTCTGCGCCGGTTGGAGACCCAGTACTTC.

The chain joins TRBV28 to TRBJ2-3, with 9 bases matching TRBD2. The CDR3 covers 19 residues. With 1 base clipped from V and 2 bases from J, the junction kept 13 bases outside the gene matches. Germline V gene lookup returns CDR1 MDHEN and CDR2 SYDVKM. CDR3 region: CASSLSRLAVLTLTDTQYF. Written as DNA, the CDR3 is TGTGCCAGCAGTTTATCCAGACTAGCGGTCCTCACCCTCACAGATACGCAGTATTTT.

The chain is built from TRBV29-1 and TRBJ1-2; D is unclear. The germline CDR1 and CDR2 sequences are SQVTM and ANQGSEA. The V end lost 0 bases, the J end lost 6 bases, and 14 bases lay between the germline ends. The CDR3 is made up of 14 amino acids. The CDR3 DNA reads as TGCAGCGTTGAAGACCCAGGAACAGTGGATGGCTACACCTTC. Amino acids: CSVEDPGTVDGYTF.